Presented here are 8 T cell receptor beta chains from one specimen sequenced in a study of T cell changes during pregnancy in multiple sclerosis. Repertoires were generated with immunoSEQ multiplex PCR, while TCRdb's copy carries only in-frame clones and drops some. The sample shows some 120,000 clones, about 93% of them seen only once. The sample was peripheral blood, taken before pregnancy. These receptors were collected from a female donor with multiple sclerosis, enrolled in a pregnancy study.

The V and J genes are TRBV29-1 and TRBJ1-1; no definite D call. The CDR3 covers 13 residues. Trimming left V 3 bases short and J 1 base short, with 9 bases between. Germline V gene data show CDR1 as SQVTM and CDR2 as ANQGSEA. CDR3: CSVEAGQNTEAFF. Written as DNA, the CDR3 is TGCAGCGTTGAGGCGGGCCAGAACACTGAAGCTTTCTTT.

The gene calls are TRBV2 and TRBJ1-4; D is undetermined. Trimming left V 3 bases short and J 8 bases short, with 13 bases between. Germline V gene lookup returns CDR1 SNHLY and CDR2 FYNNEI. The CDR3 length is 14 residues. CDR3 in amino acids: CASSEGGSWEKLFF. For the CDR3, the DNA is TGTGCCAGCAGTGAGGGAGGGTCGTGGGAAAAACTGTTTTTT.

V and J are TRBV9 and TRBJ2-2, with a tentative D call TRBD2 (7 bases). V lost 4 bases and J 7 bases, leaving 14 bases between the germline ends. This CDR3 spans 14 amino acids. The germline V gene has CDR1 SGDLS and CDR2 YYNGEE. CDR3 loop: CASSREGGIGELFF. DNA for the CDR3: TGTGCCAGCAGCAGGGAGGGGGGGATCGGGGAGCTGTTTTTT. Supplemented by reference TRBV9 and TRBJ2-2, the full variable domain reads DSGVTQTPKHLITATGQRVTLRCSPRSGDLSVYWYQQSLDQGLQFLIQYYNGEERAKGNILERFSAQQFPDLHSELNLSSLELGDSALYFCASSREGGIGELFFGEGSRLTVL.

The chain carries TRBV6-1 and TRBJ2-7; 7 positions match TRBD2. Germline trimming cut 8 bases from V and 4 bases from J; bases unmatched to any gene: 2. Looked up from germline, CDR1 is MNHNS and CDR2 is SASEGT. The CDR3 is 11 residues long. CDR3 loop: CASGRGYEQYF. The CDR3 DNA follows: TGTGCCAGCGGGAGGGGTTACGAGCAGTACTTC.

V and J are TRBV5-1 and TRBJ2-7; the D gene is possibly TRBD1 (6 bases). Germline CDR1 SGHRS, CDR2 YFSETQ. There are 14 residues in the CDR3. Trimming took 3 bases from V and 5 from J, leaving 15 bases between them. The chain's CDR3 is CASSSPNRANEQYF. The DNA of the CDR3 is TGCGCCAGCAGCTCCCCGAACAGGGCAAACGAGCAGTACTTC.

The chain carries TRBV5-1 and TRBJ2-3, with 7 positions matching TRBD2. V shed 0 bases, J shed 2 bases, and the junction held 6 bases outside the gene matches. The germline V gene encodes CDR1 SGHRS and CDR2 YFSETQ. The CDR3 is made up of 16 amino acids. CDR3 in DNA: TGCGCCAGCAGCTTGGGAGCGGGAAGATCCACAGATACGCAGTATTTT. Its translation: CASSLGAGRSTDTQYF. The full variable domain, with the rest looked up from reference TRBV5-1 and TRBJ2-3, is KAGVTQTPRYLIKTRGQQVTLSCSPISGHRSVSWYQQTPGQGLQFLFEYFSETQRNKGNFPGRFSGRQFSNSRSEMNVSTLELGDSALYLCASSLGAGRSTDTQYFGPGTRLTVL.

The DNA for the CDR3 is TGTGCCAGCAGCAAAGTTGGGCCTAGCGGTATGGAGACCCAGTACTTC. Its protein product is CASSKVGPSGMETQYF. The chain employs TRBV21-1 and TRBJ2-5; the listed D gene, TRBD2, was not tested against the DNA. TRBV21-1 is given as a pseudogene. The CDR3 totals 16 residues.

This clone has just a few counts. The chain links TRBV27 to TRBJ1-1; D is ambiguous. The CDR3 loop spans 14 amino acids. Germline values: CDR1 MNHEY, CDR2 SMNVEV (reference sequence). V dropped 8 bases and J dropped 2 bases, with 15 bases sitting between them. CDR3 in DNA: TGTGCCAGCCGTTGGGAGGGCCCTAACACTGAAGCTTTCTTT. Translated, it gives CASRWEGPNTEAFF.